Below, 30 T cell receptor beta chains from the same sample are listed, as sequenced in a study of blood T cell repertoires in COVID-19 (dated by TCRdb to between 2020 and 2021). The receptor library was made with the immunoSEQ multiplex PCR assay. TCRdb obtained this table from immuneACCESS and retained in-frame rearrangements with V and J assigned. These tables miss some clones; where compared with another copy, unresolved V genes account for less than half of the shortfall, and the remainder is unexplained. For this sample the table gives 170,000 or so clones, of which around 84% were detected only once. Under 0.65% of the sample lies in the top ten. Source material: peripheral blood. The receptors were sampled from a man aged 55-75 years with COVID-19, enrolled during active disease.

The rearrangement links TRBV6-2 or TRBV6-3 to TRBJ2-5; 7 bases map to TRBD2. Per the germline V gene, CDR1 is MNHEY and CDR2 is SVGEGT. This CDR3 is 15 amino acids long. J lost 2 bases, V lost 0 bases, and 3 bases had no gene match. DNA of the CDR3: TGTGCCAGCAGTTACTCGTCGGGGGGTCAAGAGACCCAGTACTTC. Translating gives CASSYSSGGQETQYF.

V is TRBV5-4 and J is TRBJ2-3; TRBD2 matches 7 bases. Trimming cost V 2 bases and J 2 bases; bases outside gene matches: 8. The CDR3 consists of 16 residues. CDR1 is SGHNT, CDR2 YYREEE, per germline (reference sequence). CDR3 in amino acids: CASSFRASGVTDTQYF. CDR3 in DNA: TGTGCCAGCAGCTTCCGGGCTAGCGGAGTCACAGATACGCAGTATTTT.

The chain carries TRBV6-2 or TRBV6-3 and TRBJ2-5, with 11 bases lining up with TRBD2. The V and J ends lost 2 bases and 7 bases, in that order; junction bases with no gene match: 6. CDR3 length equals 15 residues. Germline CDR1 is MNHEY and CDR2 is SVGEGT. The CDR3 DNA reads as TGTGCCAGCAGTTACCCCGGACTAGCGGGCATGACCCAGTACTTC. It encodes CASSYPGLAGMTQYF.

The chain employs TRBV19 and TRBJ2-3; 8 nucleotides align to TRBD2. The CDR3 runs 16 residues. The germline gives CDR1 LNHDA, CDR2 SQIVND (reference sequence). Trimming removed 4 bases from V and 1 base from J; junction bases left unmatched: 7. The CDR3 region has the DNA TGTGCCAGTAGTAACCCCCGGGGGGGACGCACAGATACGCAGTATTTT. Amino acid sequence: CASSNPRGGRTDTQYF.

The table lists this clone with a few counts. CDR3 loop: CASSPGTDGGYTF. CDR3 bases: TGTGCCAGCTCACCCGGGACAGACGGCGGCTACACCTTC. The gene calls are TRBV18 and TRBJ1-2, with 7 positions matching TRBD1. The CDR3 runs to 13 residues. The V segment lost 3 bases and the J segment 8 bases; nucleotides outside the gene matches: 6. Looked up from germline, CDR1 is KGHSH and CDR2 is LQKENI. Full variable domain (rest looked up from reference TRBV18 and TRBJ1-2): NAGVMQNPRHLVRRRGQEARLRCSPMKGHSHVYWYRQLPEEGLKFMVYLQKENIIDESGMPKERFSAEFPKEGPSILRIQQVVRGDSAAYFCASSPGTDGGYTFGSGTRLTVV.

This clone was seen a single time. The chain combines TRBV10-3 with TRBJ2-2, with 8 bases that match TRBD1. The length of the CDR3 is 15 residues. Germline V gene sequence: CDR1 ENHRY, CDR2 SYGVKD. V trimming: 0 bases; J trimming: 6 bases; junction bases outside the gene matches: 3. The CDR3 nucleotides read TGTGCCATCAGTGAGTCTTTACAGGGGGCCGGGGAGCTGTTTTTT. It specifies CAISESLQGAGELFF.

This chain uses TRBV7-9 with TRBJ2-7, with TRBD1 as a possible D gene (6 bases). CDR1 is SEHNR and CDR2 is FQNEAQ in the germline V gene (reference sequence). CDR3 length: 14 amino acids. Trimming cost V 7 bases and J 4 bases, with 17 bases left between them. As DNA, the CDR3 is TGTGCCAGCACCAATGACCCGGGACATTACGAGCAGTACTTC. It codes for CASTNDPGHYEQYF.

The chain employs TRBV29-1 and TRBJ2-7; 11 nucleotides match TRBD2. The germline CDR1 and CDR2 sequences are SQVTM and ANQGSEA. J lost 6 bases, V lost 8 bases, and 6 bases had no gene match. This CDR3 has 12 residues. CDR3 residues: CSSLAGGPEQYF. The CDR3 DNA reads as TGCAGCTCTTTAGCGGGGGGGCCCGAGCAGTACTTC.

V is TRBV2 and J is TRBJ1-2; maybe TRBD1 (5 bases). The germline V gene encodes CDR1 SNHLY and CDR2 FYNNEI. The CDR3 totals 12 residues. V dropped 7 bases and J dropped 6 bases, with 12 bases sitting between them. The CDR3 is CASNLDRNGYTF. DNA of the CDR3: TGTGCCAGCAATCTAGACAGAAATGGCTACACCTTC.

The chain combines TRBV6-1 with TRBJ1-6, with 9 bases lining up with TRBD1. CDR3 length: 15 amino acids. Looked up from germline, CDR1 is MNHNS and CDR2 is SASEGT. V was pared by 3 bases and J by 4 bases, with 1 base of the junction left unmatched. CDR3 sequence reads: CASSEDRGYNSPLHF. Here the CDR3 DNA reads TGTGCCAGCAGTGAGGACAGGGGTTATAATTCACCCCTCCACTTT.

The rearrangement uses TRBV27 and TRBJ1-1; D is ambiguous. V was clipped by 4 bases and J by 4 bases, with 19 bases between them. The V gene's germline CDR1 is MNHEY and CDR2 SMNVEV (reference sequence). The CDR3 spans 16 residues. The CDR3 spells CASSSGRGDLFTEAFF. The CDR3 DNA is TGTGCCAGCAGTTCGGGCCGGGGTGACTTGTTCACTGAAGCTTTCTTT.

This chain joins TRBV3-1 (or the pseudogene TRBV3-2) and TRBJ2-1; weak D call: TRBD1 (6 bases). The CDR3 is made up of 16 amino acids. V shed 0 bases and J shed 4 bases, with 13 bases lying between them. In germline, CDR1 is LGHDT, CDR2 YNNKEL (reference sequence). CDR3 residues: CASSQDIQGPYNEQFF. CDR3 bases: TGTGCCAGCAGCCAAGATATCCAGGGGCCTTACAATGAGCAGTTCTTC.

This clone appeared once. The chain couples TRBV5-5 to TRBJ1-3, with D perhaps matching TRBD1 (6 bases). The germline V and J ends were trimmed by 4 bases and 0 bases, with 17 bases remaining between them. Germline-derived CDR1 and CDR2 are SGHKS and YYEKEE (reference sequence). This CDR3 is built from 17 residues. The CDR3 loop reads CASSPQVTGSSGNTIYF. The CDR3 DNA reads as TGTGCCAGCAGCCCACAGGTTACAGGGAGCTCTGGAAACACCATATATTTT.

This chain uses TRBV29-1 with TRBJ2-5; 12 positions agree with TRBD1. Looked up from germline, CDR1 is SQVTM and CDR2 is ANQGSEA. Trimming took 4 bases from V and 6 from J; bases not matched to a gene: 9. This CDR3 comprises 15 residues. CDR3 in amino acids: CSVVFGTGGAKTQYF. CDR3 nucleotides: TGCAGCGTTGTCTTTGGGACAGGGGGCGCCAAGACCCAGTACTTC.

The chain employs TRBV10-3 and TRBJ2-7; a possible D gene is TRBD1 (6 bases). Germline-derived CDR1 and CDR2 are ENHRY and SYGVKD. The CDR3 extends over 13 amino acids. V shed 3 bases and J shed 3 bases, with 9 bases lying between them. The CDR3 DNA reads TGTGCCATCAGTGACGGACAGAACTACGAGCAGTACTTC. This encodes CAISDGQNYEQYF.

This clone has only one observation. The chain has TRBV30 and TRBJ1-6; 7 bases align to TRBD1. From germline, CDR1 is GTSNPN and CDR2 SVGIG (reference sequence). The V segment lost 8 bases and the J segment 7 bases; nucleotides outside the gene matches: 8. The CDR3 is 13 residues long. CDR3 DNA sequence: TGTGCCGTAAGGGGGCTGGGGAATTCACCCCTCCACTTT. Translating gives CAVRGLGNSPLHF. The full variable domain, completed using reference TRBV30 and TRBJ1-6, is SQTIHQWPATLVQPVGSPLSLECTVEGTSNPNLYWYRQAAGRGLQLLFYSVGIGQISSEVPQNLSASRPQDRQFILSSKKLLLSDSGFYLCAVRGLGNSPLHFGNGTRLTVT.

This sequence joins TRBV7-3 and TRBJ1-1, with 8 positions matching TRBD1. The V gene end was trimmed by 6 bases and the J gene end by 4 bases; junction bases not matched to a gene: 7. Germline CDR1 and CDR2: SGHTA and FQGTGA. This CDR3 comprises 14 residues. CDR3 sequence reads: CASSSGGAGTEAFF. DNA for the CDR3: TGTGCCAGCAGTTCAGGGGGCGCCGGCACTGAAGCTTTCTTT.

V gene TRBV14 combines with J gene TRBJ2-1; 8 bases map to TRBD2. This CDR3 is built from 14 residues. Trimming cost V 3 bases and J 12 bases; bases outside gene matches: 10. Germline CDR1 SGHDN, CDR2 FVKESK. This chain's CDR3 is CASSHQYSGVGQFF. CDR3 DNA sequence: TGTGCCAGCAGCCACCAATATAGCGGGGTCGGGCAGTTCTTC. Full variable domain (remainder filled in from reference TRBV14 and TRBJ2-1): EAGVTQFPSHSVIEKGQTVTLRCDPISGHDNLYWYRRVMGKEIKFLLHFVKESKQDESGMPNNRFLAERTGGTYSTLKVQPAELEDSGVYFCASSHQYSGVGQFFGPGTRLTVL.

The V call is TRBV5-6, the J call TRBJ1-2; TRBD1 agrees at 8 bases. This CDR3 is built from 13 residues. Germline trimming cut 4 bases from V and 4 bases from J; bases unmatched to any gene: 3. CDR1 and CDR2 from the germline V gene are SGHDT and YYEEEE. CDR3 nucleotide sequence: TGTGCCAGCAGCATGGACAGGGTCTATGGCTACACCTTC. Translation: CASSMDRVYGYTF.

The rearrangement uses TRBV10-3 and TRBJ1-1; TRBD1 is a possible D gene (5 bases). Trimming removed 10 bases at V and 1 base at J, with 13 bases between. This CDR3 is built from 13 residues. Germline V gives CDR1 ENHRY, CDR2 SYGVKD. The CDR3: CANRGGANTEAFF. DNA of the CDR3: TGTGCCAACCGGGGAGGGGCGAACACTGAAGCTTTCTTT.

J is TRBJ1-5 and V is TRBV3-1 (or the pseudogene TRBV3-2); 9 nucleotides match TRBD1. Germline V lookup: CDR1 LGHDT, CDR2 YNNKEL (reference sequence). Trimming removed 2 bases from V and 2 bases from J; junction bases left unmatched: 7. This CDR3 comprises 17 residues. CDR3 nucleotides: TGTGCCAGCAGCCAATACAGGGGGCGCGGGGGCAATCAGCCCCAGCATTTT. Protein: CASSQYRGRGGNQPQHF.

The chain uses TRBV28 and TRBJ1-3; TRBD1 matches at 7 bases. The CDR3 is made up of 13 amino acids. V shed 4 bases, J shed 7 bases, and the junction held 4 bases outside the gene matches. CDR1 and CDR2 from the germline V gene are MDHEN and SYDVKM. The CDR3 DNA reads as TGTGCCAGCAGTTGGGACAGACGGAACACCATATATTTT. Its translation: CASSWDRRNTIYF. Drawing the rest from reference TRBV28 and TRBJ1-3, the complete variable domain is DVKVTQSSRYLVKRTGEKVFLECVQDMDHENMFWYRQDPGLGLRLIYFSYDVKMKEKGDIPEGYSVSREKKERFSLILESASTNQTSMYLCASSWDRRNTIYFGEGSWLTVV.

Only one count was recorded for this clone. J is TRBJ1-6 and V is TRBV11-2, with D tentatively TRBD1 (5 bases). Trimming took 3 bases from V and 6 from J, leaving 12 bases between them. CDR1 and CDR2 (germline): SGHAT, FQNNGV. This CDR3 has 15 amino acids. CDR3 nucleotide sequence: TGTGCCAGCAGCTTGGTGACAGCTCCTAATTCACCCCTCCACTTT. Its protein product is CASSLVTAPNSPLHF.

This chain joins TRBV30 and TRBJ1-5; TRBD1 agrees at 7 bases. This CDR3 comprises 12 residues. Germline CDR1 is GTSNPN and CDR2 is SVGIG (reference sequence). V lost 8 bases and J lost 4; bases outside the gene matches: 5. CDR3: CAGGTANQPQHF. The CDR3 nucleotides read TGTGCCGGAGGGACAGCAAATCAGCCCCAGCATTTT.

This chain links TRBV12-3 or TRBV12-4 with TRBJ2-3, with TRBD2 identical over 10 bases. This CDR3 contains 13 residues. Unmatched junction bases numbered 5, after V lost 7 bases and J lost 7 bases. The CDR3: CASILAGKNTQYF. The DNA for the CDR3 is TGTGCCAGCATACTAGCGGGAAAGAATACGCAGTATTTT.

The chain uses TRBV7-2 and TRBJ1-6, with D possibly matching TRBD1 (5 bases). The germline V gene has CDR1 SGHTA and CDR2 FQGNSA. CDR3 size: 16 residues. Trimming left V 3 bases short and J 14 bases short, with 23 bases between. CDR3 sequence reads: CASSFLSGGRLQALHF. CDR3 bases: TGTGCCAGCAGCTTCCTGTCAGGTGGAAGATTACAGGCCCTCCACTTT.

The J gene is TRBJ2-3, the V gene TRBV6-5; TRBD1 aligns across 7 bases. The germline gives CDR1 MNHEY, CDR2 SVGAGI. Trimming removed 4 bases from V and 3 bases from J; junction bases left unmatched: 7. The CDR3 sequence is 15 residues long. The CDR3, as DNA: TGTGCCAGCAGTTGGGGGAACAGGGGAACAGATACGCAGTATTTT. It specifies CASSWGNRGTDTQYF.

This clone was seen more than once but under ten times. The chain joins TRBV5-1 to TRBJ2-3; D is unresolved. The CDR3 is 15 residues long. Germline V CDR1 and CDR2: SGHRS, YFSETQ. V lost 0 bases to trimming and J lost 0 bases, with 8 bases between them. As DNA, the CDR3 is TGCGCCAGCAGCTTGGGTGTAACTAGCACAGATACGCAGTATTTT. Residues: CASSLGVTSTDTQYF.

The rearrangement uses TRBV2 and TRBJ2-3; TRBD2 aligns across 7 bases. V shed 4 bases and J 4 bases; nucleotides not matched to a gene: 8. The CDR3 is 15 residues long. Germline V gives CDR1 SNHLY, CDR2 FYNNEI. This CDR3 reads CASSGQAGIADTQYF. CDR3 coding DNA: TGTGCCAGCAGTGGTCAAGCGGGGATCGCAGATACGCAGTATTTT.

The gene calls are TRBV7-6 and TRBJ2-5; D is perhaps TRBD1 (5 bases). V lost 4 bases and J lost 2, with 17 bases in between. The CDR3 spans 16 residues. The germline V gene encodes CDR1 SGHVS and CDR2 FNYEAQ. The CDR3 region has the DNA TGTGCCAGCAGCTCACTAACGGACAAGATTCAAGAGACCCAGTACTTC. The encoded protein is CASSSLTDKIQETQYF. Drawing the rest from reference TRBV7-6 and TRBJ2-5, the complete variable domain is GAGVSQSPRYKVTKRGQDVALRCDPISGHVSLYWYRQALGQGPEFLTYFNYEAQQDKSGLPNDRFSAERPEGSISTLTIQRTEQRDSAMYRCASSSLTDKIQETQYFGPGTRLLVL.